The T cell receptor (beta chain) described here comes from a study of metastatic and nonmetastatic thyroid tumors. This clone was detected many times. Every patient underwent thyroid surgery untreated. TCRdb re-clonotyped the PCR reads via MiXCR. The sample has some 33,000 clones; around 7% are singletons. Sequenced sample: blood. The TCR was taken from a female donor with papillary thyroid cancer or a benign thyroid nodule (not recorded which). Some clones in this sample may be carry-over from other donors' samples.

The CDR3 DNA is TGTGCCAGCTCACCGGGACTAGACTACAATGAGCAGTTCTTC. Protein: CASSPGLDYNEQFF. The genes are TRBV18 and TRBJ2-1, with 8 bases aligning to TRBD2. The trim removed 3 bases at V and 3 bases at J, leaving 1 base unmatched. The CDR3 runs to 14 residues. Per germline, CDR1 KGHSH and CDR2 LQKENI.